The 28 T cell receptor beta chains in this list originate from one sample, sequenced in a study of metastatic and nonmetastatic thyroid tumors. With MiXCR, TCRdb called clones anew from the PCR reads. The profile shows over 6,500 clones, over 2.5% of them singletons. Patients were all untreated before their thyroid surgery. Sequencing was done on a sample of tumor tissue. The origin of the receptors is a female donor with papillary thyroid cancer or a benign thyroid nodule (not recorded which). Some clones in this sample may be carry-over from other donors' samples.

This clone was detected ten times or more. With a much larger clone just one base away, this may be a read error. The CDR3 end shows no conserved phenylalanine or tryptophan, and so a read error is likely. The gene calls are TRBV27 and TRBJ2-1; D perhaps matches TRBD2 (5 bases). This CDR3 spans 16 amino acids. Germline assignment: CDR1 MNHEY and CDR2 SMNVEV (reference sequence). The V end was cut by 5 bases, the J end by 0 bases, with 14 bases between. CDR3 sequence (DNA): TGTGCCAGCAGTCTAGGGATAGCGTTCTCCTACAATGAGCAGTTCGTC. It translates to CASSLGIAFSYNEQFV.

This chain connects TRBV2 to TRBJ2-3; TRBD2 agrees at 7 bases. The CDR3 consists of 14 residues. Trimming removed 4 bases from V and 5 bases from J; junction bases left unmatched: 6. CDR1 and CDR2 (germline): SNHLY, FYNNEI. CDR3 sequence reads: CASSGGRAGDTQYF. Here the CDR3 DNA reads TGTGCCAGCAGTGGGGGGAGGGCCGGAGATACGCAGTATTTT.

This clone has ten or more counts. This may come from a read error, since a much larger clone is one base off. The conserved final phenylalanine or tryptophan is absent from the CDR3, which likely points to a read error. This chain connects TRBV9 to TRBJ2-1; D gene uncertain. The V and J ends lost 0 bases and 2 bases respectively, with 3 bases between them. Germline V gene sequence: CDR1 SGDLS, CDR2 YYNGEE. The CDR3 runs to 13 residues. CDR3 coding DNA: TGTGCCAGCAGCGTAGGTGCCTACAATGAGCAGTTCGTC. Translation: CASSVGAYNEQFV.

This clone rates as large. V is TRBV19 and J is TRBJ1-3; 7 bases map to TRBD1. The length of the CDR3 is 15 residues. Germline CDR1 and CDR2: LNHDA and SQIVND (reference sequence). The ends lost 9 bases at V and 2 bases at J; junction bases unmatched: 10. Here the CDR3 DNA reads TGTGCCAGCATAAATCTCGGACAGGCTGGAAACACCATATATTTT. Encoded protein: CASINLGQAGNTIYF.

In its sample, this clone ranks as medium-sized (0.01 to 0.1%). V and J are TRBV6-1 and TRBJ2-3; 11 bases are shared with TRBD2. Germline V gene sequence: CDR1 MNHNS, CDR2 SASEGT. This CDR3 region has 16 residues. The ends lost 2 bases at V and 5 bases at J; junction bases unmatched: 6. CDR3 DNA sequence: TGTGCCAGCAGTGAATTACTAGCGGGAGATGGAGATACGCAGTATTTT. Its protein product is CASSELLAGDGDTQYF.

This clone was observed many times. The V and J genes are TRBV19 and TRBJ2-7; TRBD2 agrees at 13 bases. The V gene end was trimmed by 7 bases and the J gene end by 4 bases; junction bases not matched to a gene: 13. The CDR3 length is 17 residues. Germline CDR1 is LNHDA and CDR2 is SQIVND (reference sequence). The CDR3 loop is CASTPRGGLAGPYEQYF. The CDR3, as DNA: TGTGCCAGTACCCCAAGGGGGGGACTAGCGGGACCGTACGAGCAGTACTTC.

For this clone: Other DNA sequences in the same sample also yield this CDR3. The J gene is TRBJ2-2, the V gene TRBV18; no clear D. The CDR3 has 16 residues. CDR1 is KGHSH, CDR2 LQKENI, per germline. Deletions cut 2 bases from V and 0 bases from J, with 10 bases between. The CDR3 DNA sequence: TGTGCCAGCTCACCAAGCGCCCCATCGAACACCGGGGAGCTGTTTTTT. As protein: CASSPSAPSNTGELFF.

This clone is classed as medium-sized (0.01 to 0.1%). V gene TRBV4-1 combines with J gene TRBJ2-7, with TRBD2 identical over 7 bases. This CDR3 spans 16 amino acids. Trimming cost V 0 bases and J 0 bases; bases outside gene matches: 5. Germline V gene data show CDR1 as MGHRA and CDR2 as YSYEKL. In DNA form, the CDR3 reads TGCGCCAGCAGCCAAGAGCTAGCGGCGAGCTCCTACGAGCAGTACTTC. It is translated as CASSQELAASSYEQYF.

By share, this clone counts as medium-sized. The V call is TRBV6-1, the J call TRBJ2-5; D not certain. Trimming pared 1 base from V and 0 bases from J, leaving 3 bases between. From germline, CDR1 is MNHNS and CDR2 SASEGT. The CDR3 contains 13 residues. CDR3 DNA: TGTGCCAGCAGTGAAGACAACCAAGAGACCCAGTACTTC. Protein sequence: CASSEDNQETQYF.

Ten or more counts support this clone. V is TRBV7-3 and J is TRBJ2-1; D may correspond to TRBD1 or TRBD2 (5 bases each). The V end lost 0 bases, the J end lost 1 base, and 7 bases lay between the germline ends. The CDR3 covers 15 residues. CDR1 is SGHTA, CDR2 FQGTGA, per germline. CDR3 DNA: TGTGCCAGCAGCTTAACGGGACCTTCCTACAATGAGCAGTTCTTC. Amino acid sequence: CASSLTGPSYNEQFF.

This clone is medium-sized. J is TRBJ1-2 and V is TRBV4-1; 9 nucleotides align to TRBD1. Trimming at V came to 3 bases and at J to 4 bases, leaving 6 bases not matched to a gene. Germline loops: CDR1 MGHRA, CDR2 YSYEKL. The CDR3 spans 15 residues. This CDR3 is CASSQAGTGLYGYTF. CDR3 DNA: TGCGCCAGCAGCCAGGCCGGGACAGGGCTCTATGGCTACACCTTC.

In its sample, this clone is medium-sized (0.01 to 0.1%). The rearrangement links TRBV19 to TRBJ1-1; possibly TRBD1 for D (5 bases). Germline loops: CDR1 LNHDA, CDR2 SQIVND (reference sequence). The CDR3 extends over 14 amino acids. Between the trimmed V and J ends, which lost 0 bases and 5 bases, there was a span of 10 bases. CDR3 protein: CASSIEGRGTEAFF. CDR3 DNA: TGTGCCAGTAGTATAGAGGGGCGAGGTACTGAAGCTTTCTTT. Drawing the rest from reference TRBV19 and TRBJ1-1, the complete variable domain is DGGITQSPKYLFRKEGQNVTLSCEQNLNHDAMYWYRQDPGQGLRLIYYSQIVNDFQKGDIAEGYSVSREKKESFPLTVTSAQKNPTAFYLCASSIEGRGTEAFFGQGTRLTVV.

This clone was counted many times. The chain is built from TRBV18 and TRBJ2-6; tentative D call: TRBD1 (5 bases). Germline V gives CDR1 KGHSH, CDR2 LQKENI. The length of the CDR3 is 15 residues. V shed 0 bases and J shed 2 bases, with 5 bases lying between them. The CDR3 bases are TGTGCCAGCTCACCACCGGACACTGGGGCCAACGTCCTGACTTTC. Its protein product is CASSPPDTGANVLTF. The full variable domain, with the rest looked up from reference TRBV18 and TRBJ2-6, is NAGVMQNPRHLVRRRGQEARLRCSPMKGHSHVYWYRQLPEEGLKFMVYLQKENIIDESGMPKERFSAEFPKEGPSILRIQQVVRGDSAAYFCASSPPDTGANVLTFGAGSRLTVL.

This clone was counted ten times or more. Possible read error: a much larger clone is one base away. The rearrangement uses TRBV13 and TRBJ2-7; 10 bases map to TRBD2. Germline V gives CDR1 PRHDT, CDR2 FYEKMQ (reference sequence). The CDR3 is 14 residues long. Trimming took 3 bases from V and 8 from J; bases not matched to a gene: 7. CDR3 residues: CASSFSGRTHKQYF. The CDR3 coding sequence is TGTGCCAGCAGCTTTAGCGGGAGGACCCACAAGCAGTACTTC. The variable domain in full, completed from reference TRBV13 and TRBJ2-7, reads AAGVIQSPRHLIKEKRETATLKCYPIPRHDTVYWYQQGPGQDPQFLISFYEKMQSDKGSIPDRFSAQQFSDYHSELNMSSLELGDSALYFCASSFSGRTHKQYFGPGTRLTVT.

This clone was detected many times. The rearrangement links TRBV30 to TRBJ1-2; D is perhaps TRBD1 (5 bases). The CDR3 length is 16 residues. Germline V gives CDR1 GTSNPN, CDR2 SVGIG (reference sequence). Deletions cut 4 bases from V and 4 bases from J, with 22 bases between. The CDR3 loop is CAWIGGGTGAPYGYTF. The CDR3 nucleotides read TGTGCCTGGATCGGGGGGGGTACAGGAGCCCCCTATGGCTACACCTTC.

This clone occurred many times. This rearrangement joins TRBV20-1 to TRBJ1-1; 8 nucleotides line up with TRBD1. Germline V gives CDR1 DFQATT, CDR2 SNEGSKA (reference sequence). This CDR3 is built from 15 residues. The ends lost 3 bases at V and 3 bases at J; junction bases unmatched: 9. The CDR3 loop reads CSARGALGQDTEAFF. DNA of the CDR3: TGCAGTGCTAGGGGTGCGCTGGGACAGGACACTGAAGCTTTCTTT.

By its share, this clone is medium-sized (0.01 to 0.1%). The V call is TRBV24-1, the J call TRBJ1-5; the D gene is possibly TRBD1 (5 bases). Trimming took off 8 bases at V and 2 bases at J, with 15 bases between the two ends. The CDR3 sequence is 15 residues long. The V gene's germline CDR1 is KGHDR and CDR2 SFDVKD. In nucleotides, the CDR3 is TGTGCCACCACAGTACGCGGGGGTGGCAATCAGCCCCAGCATTTT. Translating gives CATTVRGGGNQPQHF.

This clone is judged medium-sized (0.01 to 0.1%). The chain uses TRBV10-1 and TRBJ2-6, with 9 positions matching TRBD1. This CDR3 spans 18 amino acids. The ends lost 6 bases at V and 0 bases at J; junction bases unmatched: 9. The germline CDR1 and CDR2 sequences are WNHNN and SYGVQD (reference sequence). The CDR3 region is CASRGGQGTISGANVLTF. DNA of the CDR3: TGCGCCAGCAGGGGGGGACAGGGAACTATCTCTGGGGCCAACGTCCTGACTTTC.

This clone is deemed medium-sized. The chain employs TRBV6-5 and TRBJ2-7; D ambiguous. V lost 0 bases and J 7 bases, leaving 4 bases between the germline ends. The CDR3 is made up of 11 amino acids. From germline, CDR1 is MNHEY and CDR2 SVGAGI. DNA of the CDR3: TGTGCCAGCAGTTACTCCCTGGAGCAGTACTTC. This codes for CASSYSLEQYF.

The rearrangement joins TRBV11-3 to TRBJ2-5; 7 bases are shared with TRBD1. CDR1 is SGHNT and CDR2 is YENEEA in the germline V gene. Trimming at V came to 3 bases and at J to 5 bases, leaving 6 bases not matched to a gene. There are 14 residues in the CDR3. CDR3 amino acids: CASSFDRAGETQYF. Here the CDR3 DNA reads TGTGCCAGCAGCTTCGACAGGGCTGGGGAGACCCAGTACTTC.

Many counts were recorded for this clone. A much larger clone is a single base away; this may be a read error. This likely comes from a read error, as the CDR3 has no conserved phenylalanine or tryptophan at its end. V gene TRBV20-1 combines with J gene TRBJ2-1; D perhaps matches TRBD1 (7 bases). Germline CDR1 is DFQATT and CDR2 is SNEGSKA (reference sequence). This CDR3 is built from 16 residues. V lost 5 bases and J lost 3, with 20 bases in between. The CDR3 is CSAGDKARGDYNEQFV. The CDR3 nucleotides are TGCAGTGCTGGGGATAAGGCCAGGGGGGACTACAATGAGCAGTTCGTC.

This sequence joins TRBV28 and TRBJ2-5; 10 nucleotides align to TRBD2. The germline CDR1 and CDR2 sequences are MDHEN and SYDVKM. CDR3 length: 15 residues. J was trimmed by 5 bases and V by 5 bases; bases with no gene match: 8. CDR3 loop: CASSPLAGTGETQYF. CDR3 nucleotides: TGTGCCAGCAGTCCACTAGCGGGAACGGGGGAGACCCAGTACTTC.

By frequency in the sample, this clone is medium-sized. The V call is TRBV7-2, the J call TRBJ2-5; no firm D call. V was trimmed by 2 bases and J by 5 bases, leaving 6 bases between them. This CDR3 contains 12 residues. Germline-derived CDR1 and CDR2 are SGHTA and FQGNSA. The chain's CDR3 is CASSLSRETQYF. In nucleotides, the CDR3 is TGTGCCAGCAGCTTATCAAGGGAGACCCAGTACTTC.

This clone was observed many times. The chain links TRBV18 to TRBJ2-6; D is uncertain. V lost 6 bases, J lost 0 bases, and 3 bases lay in between. The germline CDR1 and CDR2 sequences are KGHSH and LQKENI. The CDR3 loop spans 13 amino acids. The CDR3 is CASSDSGANVLTF. CDR3 DNA sequence: TGTGCCAGCTCGGACTCTGGGGCCAACGTCCTGACTTTC.

In its sample, this clone was seen many times. V and J are TRBV10-2 and TRBJ1-2; no clear D. The CDR3 covers 14 residues. V was trimmed by 3 bases and J by 8 bases, leaving 16 bases between them. CDR1 and CDR2 from the germline V gene are WSHSY and SAAADI. The CDR3 is CASSDLWESRGYTF. CDR3 sequence (DNA): TGCGCCAGCAGTGATTTATGGGAATCGAGAGGCTACACCTTC.

This clone is categorized as medium-sized. The chain links TRBV19 to TRBJ2-1; D is ambiguous. The CDR3 totals 17 residues. Per the germline V gene, CDR1 is LNHDA and CDR2 is SQIVND (reference sequence). Trimming stripped 5 bases from V and 0 bases from J, with 17 bases between. The CDR3 loop reads CASSPPVGRSSYNEQFF. In DNA form, the CDR3 reads TGTGCCAGTAGTCCCCCGGTTGGGCGGAGCTCCTACAATGAGCAGTTCTTC.

Many counts were recorded for this clone. A much larger clone differs by one base, so this may be a read error. The chain has TRBV3-1 and TRBJ2-7; no definite D call. The CDR3 contains 12 residues. Germline lookup yields CDR1 LGHDT and CDR2 YNNKEL (reference sequence). CDR3: CASSLYGYAQYF. CDR3 bases: TGTGCCAGCAGCCTTTATGGCTACGCGCAGTACTTC.

This clone was counted many times. The V and J genes are TRBV12-3 or TRBV12-4 and TRBJ2-3; 7 bases map to TRBD2. Germline trimming cut 3 bases from V and 4 bases from J; bases unmatched to any gene: 10. The CDR3 totals 16 residues. The CDR3 nucleotides read TGTGCCAGCAGTTTTGGGGGGAGGGTCCTCGCAGATACGCAGTATTTT. Protein product: CASSFGGRVLADTQYF.